These 10 T cell receptor beta chains came from one sample sequenced in a study of T-cell reconstitution after alpha-beta-depleted transplantation in children. Unique molecular identifiers were incorporated into the prepared TCRbeta library. TCRdb re-analysed the PCR reads in MiXCR, keeping a single row per CDR3 protein. The table shows about 500,000 distinct CDR3 sequences, with less than 35% occurring only once. This specimen was PBMCs from the stem cell graft donor, taken from the stem cell graft. These receptors originate from a human donor who donated a stem cell graft to a child with aplastic anemia.

This clonotype was counted between two and nine times. V and J are TRBV28 and TRBJ1-2; D may be TRBD1 (6 bases). Per germline, CDR1 MDHEN and CDR2 SYDVKM. The V and J ends lost 8 bases and 8 bases respectively, with 18 bases between them. This CDR3 spans 13 amino acids. CDR3 DNA sequence: TGTGCCAGCCTACCGGGGGGCGCGAGAGGCTACACCTTC. This gives the protein CASLPGGARGYTF.

This clonotype was recorded a few times. The chain uses TRBV5-1 and TRBJ2-1, with 9 bases identical to TRBD2. This CDR3 spans 16 amino acids. Germline CDR1 and CDR2: SGHRS and YFSETQ. Unmatched junction bases numbered 10, after V lost 1 base and J lost 8 bases. Here the CDR3 reads CASSLRASGTNHEQFF. DNA for the CDR3: TGCGCCAGCAGCTTGAGGGCTAGCGGGACGAACCATGAGCAGTTCTTC.

This clonotype turned up a few times. The gene calls are TRBV12-3 or TRBV12-4 and TRBJ1-2; unclear D gene. This CDR3 is 13 amino acids long. Between the trimmed V and J ends, which lost 6 bases and 8 bases, there was a span of 16 bases. This CDR3 reads CASSKTAVGGYTF. In DNA, the CDR3 is TGTGCCAGCAGCAAAACAGCAGTGGGCGGCTACACCTTC.

The sample holds a few counts of this clonotype. V gene TRBV20-1 combines with J gene TRBJ2-1; D gene unclear. V was trimmed by 2 bases and J by 0 bases, leaving 14 bases between them. Germline CDR1 reads DFQATT; CDR2 reads SNEGSKA (reference sequence). CDR3 size: 16 residues. The CDR3 loop reads CSARPSDRSSYNEQFF. CDR3 in DNA: TGCAGTGCTAGACCATCTGACCGTAGCTCCTACAATGAGCAGTTCTTC.

There are many counts of this clonotype. The chain employs TRBV12-3 or TRBV12-4 and TRBJ2-2; D not certain. The CDR3 has 15 amino acids. V was trimmed by 3 bases and J by 6 bases, leaving 14 bases between them. The CDR3 here is CASSFRAPSPGELFF. CDR3 in DNA: TGTGCCAGCAGTTTTAGGGCCCCGTCACCCGGGGAGCTGTTTTTT.

In its sample, this clonotype was seen a few times. This chain connects TRBV28 to TRBJ2-5, with 14 bases matching TRBD2. This CDR3 contains 19 residues. Unmatched junction bases numbered 11, after V lost 5 bases and J lost 0 bases. Germline V lookup: CDR1 MDHEN, CDR2 SYDVKM. DNA of the CDR3: TGTGCCAGCAGTCCCCCGGGACTAGCGGGAGAGGGGTACCAAGAGACCCAGTACTTC. Protein sequence: CASSPPGLAGEGYQETQYF.

The chain is built from TRBV5-1 and TRBJ2-3; D may be TRBD1 or TRBD2 (5 bases each). Trimming removed 1 base from V and 0 bases from J, with 9 bases in between. Germline values: CDR1 SGHRS, CDR2 YFSETQ. CDR3 length: 15 amino acids. CDR3 amino acids: CASSLLGTSTDTQYF. The CDR3 nucleotides are TGCGCCAGCAGCTTGCTCGGGACGAGCACAGATACGCAGTATTTT.

This clonotype was detected a few times. The V gene is TRBV24-1, the J gene TRBJ1-2; the D is unclear. V lost 3 bases and J lost 4, with 8 bases in between. Germline lookup yields CDR1 KGHDR and CDR2 SFDVKD. The CDR3 covers 13 residues. In nucleotides, the CDR3 is TGTGCCACCAGTGATATCCGGTCCTATGGCTACACCTTC. Amino acids: CATSDIRSYGYTF.

In its sample, this clonotype was seen a few times. V usage is TRBV29-1 and J usage is TRBJ2-3; D unclear. Trimming took 1 base from V and 6 from J, leaving 20 bases between them. Germline CDR1 reads SQVTM; CDR2 reads ANQGSEA. This CDR3 region has 16 residues. In DNA form, the CDR3 reads TGCAGCGTTGAAGGACTGGGCGTCTTAAGACCCGATACGCAGTATTTT. It translates to CSVEGLGVLRPDTQYF.

This clonotype was seen a handful of times. The chain couples TRBV5-1 to TRBJ2-1, with no clear D. The CDR3 has 17 residues. Per the germline V gene, CDR1 is SGHRS and CDR2 is YFSETQ. Deletions cut 0 bases from V and 7 bases from J, with 20 bases between. CDR3: CASSLDPGLIRENEQFF. CDR3 in DNA: TGCGCCAGCAGCTTGGATCCGGGCCTTATTAGAGAGAATGAGCAGTTCTTC.